The next 3 T cell receptor beta chains were all read from a single sample in a study of T cells and copy number aberrations in small-cell lung cancer. Profiling relied on immunoSEQ multiplex PCR, and the TCRdb table lists in-frame clones only, not all of them. The table lists 1,500 to 2,000 clones, around 81% of them singletons. The material sequenced was normal tissue next to the tumor. The origin of the receptors is a man aged 55 to 70 with small cell lung cancer.

This sequence joins TRBV30 and TRBJ1-2; 11 nucleotides agree with TRBD1. Per germline, CDR1 GTSNPN and CDR2 SVGIG (reference sequence). The length of the CDR3 is 14 residues. Trimming removed 3 bases from V and 8 bases from J; junction bases left unmatched: 8. The CDR3 loop is CAWRDRGLRDGYTF. The DNA for the CDR3 is TGTGCCTGGAGGGACAGGGGGCTTCGGGACGGCTACACCTTC.

The V call is TRBV6-5, the J call TRBJ1-4, with 7 bases fitting TRBD1. V lost 0 bases to trimming and J lost 7 bases; unmatched junction nucleotides: 8. The CDR3 covers 16 residues. The germline CDR1 and CDR2 sequences are MNHEY and SVGAGI. The CDR3 region has the DNA TGTGCCAGCAGTTACTCTAATACAGGGGCTGGTGAAAAACTGTTTTTT. Its protein product is CASSYSNTGAGEKLFF.

The V and J genes are TRBV19 and TRBJ2-5, with TRBD1 as a possible D gene (6 bases). The germline V gene has CDR1 LNHDA and CDR2 SQIVND (reference sequence). The CDR3 is 15 amino acids. Trimming took off 5 bases at V and 7 bases at J, with 20 bases between the two ends. CDR3 in DNA: TGTGCCAGTAGTTCCTCGGACAGCCTTGGAGTGACCCAGTACTTC. Amino acid sequence: CASSSSDSLGVTQYF.